Listed below are T cell receptor beta chains from one sample, sequenced in a study of T-cell reconstitution after alpha-beta-depleted transplantation in children. One entry per CDR3 protein results from TCRdb running MiXCR on the PCR reads. Of about 980,000 distinct CDR3 sequences listed, under 30% are singletons. Sample: PBMCs, mostly from graft donor cells, taken 360 days after TCRalphabeta/CD19-depleted stem cell transplant. These TCRs come from a boy under three years old who had a stem cell transplant for SCID, so the T cells may come from the graft donor. Each CDR3 is given with its conserved first and last residue. Each record gives: D gene, V gene, clone size, J gene, CDR3 protein. A D gene is named only where the DNA matches it firmly. Rows may omit the clone size; those that give it use once, few, many or a size class.

>.|TRBV7-9|.|TRBJ1-1
CASSPLLGSLNTEAFF
>.|TRBV5-6|.|TRBJ2-7
CASSLAGTLAYEQYF
>.|TRBV7-4|many|TRBJ2-1
CASCGTERHPYNEQFF
>TRBD1|TRBV9|.|TRBJ1-2
CASSVRDRGYTF
>.|TRBV6-5|.|TRBJ1-1
CASSYRANTEAFF
>.|TRBV29-1|.|TRBJ2-1
CSVDRDYNEQFF
>.|TRBV20-1|.|TRBJ1-4
CSARDYRRANEKLFF
>TRBD1|TRBV28|.|TRBJ2-7
CASSPRTGPSYEQYF
>.|TRBV20-1|few|TRBJ2-5
CSARGGRGETQYF
>TRBD1|TRBV24-1|.|TRBJ2-4
CATRGQGKAKNIQYF
>TRBD2|TRBV29-1|few|TRBJ2-3
CSVELAGEDTQYF
>.|TRBV12-3/TRBV12-4|.|TRBJ1-3
CASSLHPNLAGVGNTIYF
>TRBD2|TRBV11-2|few|TRBJ2-3
CASSPPAGGTDTQYF
>.|TRBV6-1|many|TRBJ2-7
CASSRTDLGSYEQYF
>TRBD2|TRBV11-2|.|TRBJ2-5
CASSFLSSGGHAQETQYF
>TRBD2|TRBV29-1|.|TRBJ2-1
CSVSLRGGDNEQFF
>.|TRBV5-1|few|TRBJ2-7
CASRENRDEQYF
>.|TRBV20-1|.|TRBJ1-4
CSAIRASTGSEKLFF
>.|TRBV12-3/TRBV12-4|.|TRBJ2-5
CASSLGWDAGTQYF
>TRBD1|TRBV28|.|TRBJ1-3
CATLGTGRNTIYF
>.|TRBV6-2/TRBV6-3|few|TRBJ2-2
CASKRGGLTTGELFF
>.|TRBV20-1|.|TRBJ2-3
CSARPPKKVLGATTDTQYF
>TRBD1|TRBV25-1|few|TRBJ2-1
CASSAWQGARNEQFF
>TRBD2|TRBV4-2|.|TRBJ2-1
CASSQGTSGGYNEQFF
>.|TRBV12-3/TRBV12-4|.|TRBJ1-5
CASSSPRKDQPQHF
>.|TRBV6-5|few|TRBJ2-6
CASSYVSVSGANVLTF
>.|TRBV6-2/TRBV6-3|.|TRBJ2-6
CASSYSRDRSSGANVLTF